Listed here are 12 T cell receptor beta chains from one sample, sequenced in a study of identical twins. TCRdb ran MiXCR on the 5' RACE reads and lists one entry per CDR3 protein. The table includes around 500,000 distinct CDR3 sequences, 14% detected once. These same records also appear under a second study, on yellow fever vaccine responses in identical twins.

Sequenced: CD4+ T cells sorted from blood. Receptors originate from a woman aged 18 to 35 in good health.

This clonotype has more than one count but fewer than ten. The gene calls are TRBV6-1 and TRBJ2-5, with D perhaps given as TRBD1 or TRBD2 (5 bases each). The CDR3 loop spans 15 amino acids. V was pared by 1 base and J by 1 base, with 10 bases between. CDR1 and CDR2 from the germline V gene are MNHNS and SASEGT. The CDR3 is CASSEGGSSQETQYF. Written as DNA, the CDR3 is TGTGCCAGCAGTGAAGGGGGGAGCAGCCAAGAGACCCAGTACTTC.

The CDR3 protein is CASSLDPGIGRETQYF. The DNA for the CDR3 is TGTGCCAGCAGCTTAGATCCGGGAATAGGGCGGGAGACCCAGTACTTC. J is TRBJ2-5 and V is TRBV11-2; a weak D match, TRBD2 (5 bases). The ends were cut back, 0 bases at V and 5 bases at J, with 16 bases in the middle. The CDR3 sequence is 16 residues long. In germline, CDR1 is SGHAT, CDR2 FQNNGV.

CDR3 loop: CASSPNRVSYNEQFF. In DNA, the CDR3 is TGTGCCAGCAGCCCCAACAGGGTCTCCTACAATGAGCAGTTCTTC. The chain couples TRBV7-6 to TRBJ2-1; possibly TRBD1 for D (6 bases). The CDR3 extends over 15 amino acids. V gave up 5 bases and J gave up 0 bases, with 11 bases separating them. Germline values: CDR1 SGHVS, CDR2 FNYEAQ.

The table lists this clonotype with a few counts. The chain carries TRBV7-9 and TRBJ1-2; 7 bases are shared with TRBD1. CDR3 length: 15 residues. CDR1 and CDR2 (germline): SEHNR, FQNEAQ (reference sequence). J gave up 7 bases and V 1 base, and 9 bases lay outside the gene matches. CDR3 coding DNA: TGTGCCAGCAGCTTAGGAGACAGGGTTGTTTCTGGCTACACCTTC. Translated: CASSLGDRVVSGYTF.

This clonotype has just a few counts. The genes are TRBV28 and TRBJ2-7; 12 bases agree with TRBD2. The V segment lost 1 base and the J segment 0 bases; nucleotides outside the gene matches: 1. Germline loops: CDR1 MDHEN, CDR2 SYDVKM. This CDR3 contains 16 residues. This chain's CDR3 is CASSLLTSGGSYEQYF. In DNA form, the CDR3 reads TGTGCCAGCAGTTTATTGACTAGCGGGGGCTCCTACGAGCAGTACTTC.

This clonotype was detected only a few times. The gene calls are TRBV29-1 and TRBJ2-1, with 7 bases that match TRBD2. J gave up 10 bases and V 2 bases, and 5 bases lay outside the gene matches. The CDR3 sequence is 12 residues long. Germline lookup yields CDR1 SQVTM and CDR2 ANQGSEA. CDR3 amino acids: CSVEFAGDEQFF. In nucleotides, the CDR3 is TGCAGCGTTGAATTCGCGGGAGACGAGCAGTTCTTC.

This clonotype was seen a few times. The chain uses TRBV7-9 and TRBJ2-2, with D possibly matching TRBD1 (6 bases). Germline V gene data show CDR1 as SEHNR and CDR2 as FQNEAQ (reference sequence). Trimming took off 3 bases at V and 1 base at J, with 9 bases between the two ends. The CDR3 length is 15 residues. As DNA, the CDR3 is TGTGCCAGCAGCTTCAGGACAGAGAACACCGGGGAGCTGTTTTTT. This codes for CASSFRTENTGELFF.

The CDR3 sequence: CASTARLAETQYF. CDR3 in DNA: TGTGCCAGCACCGCAAGACTAGCGGAGACCCAGTACTTC. The rearrangement uses TRBV6-2 or TRBV6-3 and TRBJ2-5; 8 bases fit TRBD2. After removal of 7 bases from V and 5 bases from J, the junction contained 6 bases not matched to a gene. The CDR3 extends over 13 amino acids. From germline, CDR1 is MNHEY and CDR2 SVGEGT.

This clonotype was seen a few times. The rearrangement joins TRBV18 to TRBJ1-4; D remains unclear. Trimming removed 3 bases at V and 5 bases at J, with 22 bases between. The germline CDR1 and CDR2 sequences are KGHSH and LQKENI. The CDR3 has 18 residues. CDR3 nucleotide sequence: TGTGCCAGCTCACCGCTGTCTGTACTTGGCCAATTGAATGAAAAACTGTTTTTT. The encoded protein is CASSPLSVLGQLNEKLFF. The whole variable domain, filled in from reference TRBV18 and TRBJ1-4, reads NAGVMQNPRHLVRRRGQEARLRCSPMKGHSHVYWYRQLPEEGLKFMVYLQKENIIDESGMPKERFSAEFPKEGPSILRIQQVVRGDSAAYFCASSPLSVLGQLNEKLFFGSGTQLSVL.

This clonotype was seen repeatedly, ten times or more. This sequence joins TRBV9 and TRBJ2-3, with D tentatively TRBD1 or TRBD2 (5 bases each). Trimming cost V 0 bases and J 4 bases, with 9 bases left between them. Germline CDR1 reads SGDLS; CDR2 reads YYNGEE. The CDR3 is 14 amino acids. The CDR3 is CASSVGGTSDTQYF. The CDR3 nucleotides read TGTGCCAGCAGCGTAGGGGGGACCTCAGATACGCAGTATTTT.

This clonotype was found a few times. This chain uses TRBV28 with TRBJ2-2; D uncertain. The CDR3 runs to 11 residues. Deletions cut 5 bases from V and 9 bases from J, with 7 bases between. Germline V gene lookup returns CDR1 MDHEN and CDR2 SYDVKM. CDR3 amino acids: CASSVNWELFF. In DNA form, the CDR3 reads TGTGCCAGCAGTGTCAATTGGGAGCTGTTTTTT.

This clonotype turned up a few times. The V gene is TRBV6-1, the J gene TRBJ2-7; perhaps TRBD1 as D (6 bases). The V end was cut by 6 bases, the J end by 6 bases, with 15 bases between. The CDR3 extends over 13 amino acids. Germline values: CDR1 MNHNS, CDR2 SASEGT. CDR3 DNA: TGTGCCAGCAGCCGACAGGTCGCCTCCGAGCAGTACTTC. Amino acids: CASSRQVASEQYF.